A selection of T cell receptor beta chains follows, all from one sample in a study of T cells in Graves' hyperthyroidism and ophthalmopathy. TCRdb processed the multiplex PCR reads anew with MiXCR; each CDR3 protein has one entry. In the table there are hundreds of thousands of distinct CDR3 sequences, less than 15% of which are singletons. The sample taken for sequencing was blood. The source is a woman in her thirties or forties with Graves' hyperthyroidism. Both conserved end residues are part of each CDR3. Each record gives: clone size, CDR3 length, D gene, V gene, J gene, CDR3 DNA, CDR3 protein. The D gene is left open where the match is weak. Where a row states a size, it is once, few, many or the class of an expanded clone; other rows omit it.

-,17,-,TRBV5-6,TRBJ2-6,TGTGCCAGCAGCTCGGTTATTGGTCCGTCTGGGGCCAACGTCCTGACTTTC,CASSSVIGPSGANVLTF
many,15,-,TRBV4-1,TRBJ2-7,TGCGCCAGCAGCCATCCCGGCGCGGACTCCTACGAGCAGTACTTC,CASSHPGADSYEQYF
-,14,-,TRBV2,TRBJ2-1,TGTGCCAGCAAAGACGGGAGCCTCTACAATGAGCAGTTCTTC,CASKDGSLYNEQFF
many,14,-,TRBV28,TRBJ1-5,TGTGCCAGCAGTTTGATCGGGAGCAATCAGCCCCAGCATTTT,CASSLIGSNQPQHF
many,13,-,TRBV3-1,TRBJ1-2,TGTGCCAGCAGCCAAGACACTAACTATGGCTACACCTTC,CASSQDTNYGYTF
few,15,-,TRBV6-1,TRBJ1-2,TGTGCCAGCAGAATGACCGCGGTAGACTACTATGGCTACACCTTC,CASRMTAVDYYGYTF
many,13,TRBD2,TRBV5-1,TRBJ2-1,TGCGCCAGCAGCGGGAGCGGGAACAGTGAGCAGTTCTTC,CASSGSGNSEQFF
many,17,TRBD2,TRBV27,TRBJ2-7,TGTGCCAGCAGTACCCCAGGTGGACTAGCGGGAAAACACGAGCAGTACTTC,CASSTPGGLAGKHEQYF
many,14,-,TRBV5-1,TRBJ2-1,TGCGCCAGCAGCTTGGTATACTCTCACAATGAGCAGTTCTTC,CASSLVYSHNEQFF
few,13,-,TRBV12-3/TRBV12-4,TRBJ1-2,TGTGCCAGCAGTGCCCCGGGTAACTATGGCTACACCTTC,CASSAPGNYGYTF
many,17,TRBD2,TRBV28,TRBJ2-3,TGTGCCAGCAGCCGGCGACCGGCGGGAGCTCTAACAGATACGCAGTATTTT,CASSRRPAGALTDTQYF
many,15,-,TRBV28,TRBJ2-4,TGTGCCAGCAGTTTTGTCAGTTTAGCCAAAAACATTCAGTACTTC,CASSFVSLAKNIQYF
few,12,-,TRBV29-1,TRBJ2-3,TGCAGCGTTGAAGTTAACACAGATACGCAGTATTTT,CSVEVNTDTQYF
few,17,TRBD1,TRBV7-9,TRBJ1-4,TGTGCCAGCAGCTTACGTGGTACGGGACAGGGTCGTGAAAAACTGTTTTTT,CASSLRGTGQGREKLFF
many,16,TRBD2,TRBV7-2,TRBJ2-3,TGTGCCAGCAGCCCTTGGACTAGCGGGAGACCAGATACGCAGTATTTT,CASSPWTSGRPDTQYF
many,16,TRBD2,TRBV3-1,TRBJ2-7,TGTGCCAGCAGCCAAGCGATGACTAGCGGGATCTACGAGCAGTACTTC,CASSQAMTSGIYEQYF
-,15,TRBD1,TRBV5-5,TRBJ2-4,TGTGCCAGCAGCCCCCGACAGGGAAACAAAAACATTCAGTACTTC,CASSPRQGNKNIQYF
few,13,-,TRBV2,TRBJ1-5,TGTGCCAGCAGTGGGGCGGGGGGACGGCCCCAGCATTTT,CASSGAGGRPQHF
few,14,-,TRBV20-1,TRBJ2-7,TGCAGTGCTAGCGGGCTAGACTGGAGCTACGAGCAGTACTTC,CSASGLDWSYEQYF
many,12,-,TRBV27,TRBJ2-1,TGTGCCAGCAGTTCACCCGTGGGTGAGCAGTTCTTC,CASSSPVGEQFF
many,15,TRBD2,TRBV12-3/TRBV12-4,TRBJ2-7,TGTGCCAGCAGTTTTGCTAGCGGGAGGGCCTACGAGCAGTACTTC,CASSFASGRAYEQYF
-,14,TRBD2,TRBV15,TRBJ2-1,TGTGCCACCAGCAGAGATCGGGGAGGGAGCGGGCAGTTCTTC,CATSRDRGGSGQFF
many,13,-,TRBV28,TRBJ2-7,TGTGCCAGCAGTTCGGCAGGAGGAATCGAGCAGTACTTC,CASSSAGGIEQYF
many,15,TRBD1,TRBV20-1,TRBJ1-2,TGCAGTGCAATATCGGACAGGGGCATGGACTATGGCTACACCTTC,CSAISDRGMDYGYTF
few,15,-,TRBV14,TRBJ2-7,TGTGCCAGCAGCCAAGATCAGGCGGTGGCCTACGAGCAGTACTTC,CASSQDQAVAYEQYF
many,15,TRBD1,TRBV28,TRBJ1-5,TGTGCCAGCAGTTTGGGGGACAGGGAGAATCAGCCCCAGCATTTT,CASSLGDRENQPQHF
many,12,-,TRBV6-1,TRBJ2-7,TGTGCCAGCACCCCAGGGATGGTCGAGCAGTACTTC,CASTPGMVEQYF
many,16,TRBD2,TRBV5-5,TRBJ2-7,TGTGCCAGCAGCGCCCGACTAGCGGGAGAAGTCCACGAGCAGTACTTC,CASSARLAGEVHEQYF
many,17,TRBD2,TRBV28,TRBJ2-5,TGTGCCAGCAGTTTAGGGCTAGCGGGCTCAACCAAGGAGACCCAGTACTTC,CASSLGLAGSTKETQYF
-,14,-,TRBV19,TRBJ2-2,TGTGCCAGTAGTAGGGCCCAGAACACCGGGGAGCTGTTTTTT,CASSRAQNTGELFF
-,14,-,TRBV6-2/TRBV6-3,TRBJ1-5,TGTGCCAGCAGGGCCGGGGGCTCGGGTCAGCCCCAGCATTTT,CASRAGGSGQPQHF
few,21,TRBD2,TRBV13,TRBJ2-1,TGTGCCAGCAGCCCCTCCCGACAGGGCGACGGCGGGAGGGCCTTGTACAATGAGCAGTTCTTC,CASSPSRQGDGGRALYNEQFF
few,15,TRBD2,TRBV20-1,TRBJ2-3,TGCAGTGCTATAGATAGCGGGAGGAGCACAGATACGCAGTATTTT,CSAIDSGRSTDTQYF
few,16,TRBD2,TRBV2,TRBJ2-5,TGTGCCAGCAGTGAAGGGGGACTAGCGAGCCAAGAGACCCAGTACTTC,CASSEGGLASQETQYF
many,14,TRBD1,TRBV20-1,TRBJ1-1,TGCAGTGCTAACTCCGGGACAGGGTCCACTGAAGCTTTCTTT,CSANSGTGSTEAFF
-,16,-,TRBV5-5,TRBJ1-5,TGTGCCAGCAGTAACGGGACACACCCTAGCAATCAGCCCCAGCATTTT,CASSNGTHPSNQPQHF
-,17,-,TRBV7-2,TRBJ2-2,TGTGCCAGCAGCTTAGTAGCCGGGACCGCAAACACCGGGGAGCTGTTTTTT,CASSLVAGTANTGELFF
-,18,TRBD1,TRBV10-3,TRBJ2-2,TGTGCCATCAGAACGACAGGGGGAGGCGGTAATAACACCGGGGAGCTGTTTTTT,CAIRTTGGGGNNTGELFF
few,14,TRBD2,TRBV6-1,TRBJ2-5,TGTGCCAGCAGCGGGGGGGGGGGGCAAGAGACCCAGTACTTC,CASSGGGGQETQYF
-,14,-,TRBV9,TRBJ2-1,TGTGCCTGCAGTATTCAGGGGAATTGGATCGAGCAGTTCTTC,CACSIQGNWIEQFF
many,14,-,TRBV7-9,TRBJ2-3,TGTGCCAGCGGTTTATCTAGCGGCACAGATACGCAGTATTTT,CASGLSSGTDTQYF
few,14,-,TRBV10-3,TRBJ2-3,TGTGCCATCAGTGAGGGACAGCTCACAGATACGCAGTATTTT,CAISEGQLTDTQYF
-,14,-,TRBV27,TRBJ2-1,TGTGCCAGCAGCCCTTCGCCCTCCTACAATGAGCAGTTCTTC,CASSPSPSYNEQFF
few,15,-,TRBV10-3,TRBJ2-7,TGTGCCATCAGTGAGTCGGGGGGCACTTCCTACGAGCAGTACTTC,CAISESGGTSYEQYF
-,12,-,TRBV25-1,TRBJ2-3,TGTGCCAGCAGGCGGCTCACAGATACGCAGTATTTT,CASRRLTDTQYF